Included here is one T cell receptor beta chain sequence, with context. Assay used: immunoSEQ multiplex PCR; TCRdb lists only in-frame clones, some missing. The table lists approximately 67,000 clones, roughly nine tenths of them singletons. This record belongs to a study of blood T cell repertoires in COVID-19. Study-wide context: Acute and convalescent COVID-19 specimens originated in the United States, Italy and Spain.

The germline V gene has CDR1 SEHNR and CDR2 FQNEAQ (reference sequence). The CDR3 sequence is 14 residues long. The V end was cut by 4 bases, the J end by 4 bases, with 14 bases between. This chain links TRBV7-9 with TRBJ2-7, with D possibly matching TRBD1 (6 bases). The TCR was taken from a human donor in a cohort sampled during active COVID-19. Sequenced input: peripheral blood. The CDR3 nucleotides read TGTGCCAGCAGCTCCTACAGGGATTCGTACGAGCAGTACTTC. This encodes CASSSYRDSYEQYF.